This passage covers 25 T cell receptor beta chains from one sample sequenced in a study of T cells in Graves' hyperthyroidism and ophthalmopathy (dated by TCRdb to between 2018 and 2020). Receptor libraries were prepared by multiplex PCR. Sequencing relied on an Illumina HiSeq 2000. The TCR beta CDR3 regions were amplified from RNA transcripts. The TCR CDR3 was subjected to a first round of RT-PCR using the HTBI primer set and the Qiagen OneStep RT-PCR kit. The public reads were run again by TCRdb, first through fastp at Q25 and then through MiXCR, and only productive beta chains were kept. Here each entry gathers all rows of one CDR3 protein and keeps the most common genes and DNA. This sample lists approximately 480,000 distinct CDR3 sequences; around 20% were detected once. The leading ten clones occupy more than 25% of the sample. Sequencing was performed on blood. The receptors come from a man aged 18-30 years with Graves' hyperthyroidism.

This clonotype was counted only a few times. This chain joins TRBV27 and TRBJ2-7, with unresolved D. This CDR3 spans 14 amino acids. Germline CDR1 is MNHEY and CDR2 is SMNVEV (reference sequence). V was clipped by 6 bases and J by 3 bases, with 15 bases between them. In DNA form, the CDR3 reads TGTGCCAGCAGCCTGGATGGGGAAAACTACGAGCAGTACTTC. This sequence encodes CASSLDGENYEQYF.

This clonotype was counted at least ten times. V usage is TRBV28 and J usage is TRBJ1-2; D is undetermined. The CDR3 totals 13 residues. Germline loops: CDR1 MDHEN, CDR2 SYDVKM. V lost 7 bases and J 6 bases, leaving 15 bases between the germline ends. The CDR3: CASTLGSRNGYTF. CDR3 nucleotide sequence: TGTGCCAGCACCCTGGGGTCGCGCAATGGCTACACCTTC.

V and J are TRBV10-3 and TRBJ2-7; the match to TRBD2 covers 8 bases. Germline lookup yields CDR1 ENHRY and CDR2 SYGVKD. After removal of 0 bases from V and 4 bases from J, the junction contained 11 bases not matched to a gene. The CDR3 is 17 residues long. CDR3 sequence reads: CAISESNVQREWYEQYF. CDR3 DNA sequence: TGTGCCATCAGTGAGTCGAACGTCCAGCGGGAGTGGTACGAGCAGTACTTC.

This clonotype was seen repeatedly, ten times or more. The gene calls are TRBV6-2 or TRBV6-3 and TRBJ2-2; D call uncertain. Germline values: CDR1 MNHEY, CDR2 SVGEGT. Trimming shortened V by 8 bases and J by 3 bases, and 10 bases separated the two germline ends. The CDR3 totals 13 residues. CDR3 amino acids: CASAESDTGELFF. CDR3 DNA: TGTGCCAGCGCTGAGAGTGACACCGGGGAGCTGTTTTTT.

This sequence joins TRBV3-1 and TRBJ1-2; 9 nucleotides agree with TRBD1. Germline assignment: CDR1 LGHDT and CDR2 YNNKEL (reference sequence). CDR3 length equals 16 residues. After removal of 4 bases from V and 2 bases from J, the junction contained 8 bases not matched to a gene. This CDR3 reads CASSLKWTGANYGYTF. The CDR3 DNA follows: TGTGCCAGCAGCCTAAAATGGACAGGGGCCAACTATGGCTACACCTTC.

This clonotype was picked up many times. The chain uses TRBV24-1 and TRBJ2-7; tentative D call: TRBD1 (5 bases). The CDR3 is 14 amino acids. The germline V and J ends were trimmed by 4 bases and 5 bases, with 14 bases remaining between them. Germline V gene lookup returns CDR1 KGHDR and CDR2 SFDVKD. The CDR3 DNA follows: TGTGCCACCAGTGACGGTGCAGGGTACCACGAGCAGTACTTC. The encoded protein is CATSDGAGYHEQYF.

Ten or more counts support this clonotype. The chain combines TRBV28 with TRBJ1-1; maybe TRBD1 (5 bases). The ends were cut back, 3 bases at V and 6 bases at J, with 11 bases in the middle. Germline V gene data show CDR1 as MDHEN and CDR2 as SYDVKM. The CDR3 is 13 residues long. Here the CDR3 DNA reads TGTGCCAGCAGTTTTCGGGGAGGGGCTGAAGCTTTCTTT. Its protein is CASSFRGGAEAFF.

CDR3 sequence reads: CASSRREGTDTQYF. The CDR3 nucleotides read TGTGCCAGCAGTCGAAGGGAAGGCACAGATACGCAGTATTTT. This chain uses TRBV6-1 with TRBJ2-3; unclear D gene. The CDR3 runs 14 residues. V lost 5 bases and J lost 1, with 10 bases in between. Per the germline V gene, CDR1 is MNHNS and CDR2 is SASEGT.

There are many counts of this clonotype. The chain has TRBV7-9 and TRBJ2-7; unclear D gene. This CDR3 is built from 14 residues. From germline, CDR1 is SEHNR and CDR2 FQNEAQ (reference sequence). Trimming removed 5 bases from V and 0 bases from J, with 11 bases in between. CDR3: CASSQTLSSYEQYF. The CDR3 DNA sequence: TGTGCCAGCAGCCAGACCCTGAGCTCCTACGAGCAGTACTTC. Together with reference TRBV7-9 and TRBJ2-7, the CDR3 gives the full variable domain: DTGVSQNPRHKITKRGQNVTFRCDPISEHNRLYWYRQTLGQGPEFLTYFQNEAQLEKSRLLSDRFSAERPKGSFSTLEIQRTEQGDSAMYLCASSQTLSSYEQYFGPGTRLTVT.

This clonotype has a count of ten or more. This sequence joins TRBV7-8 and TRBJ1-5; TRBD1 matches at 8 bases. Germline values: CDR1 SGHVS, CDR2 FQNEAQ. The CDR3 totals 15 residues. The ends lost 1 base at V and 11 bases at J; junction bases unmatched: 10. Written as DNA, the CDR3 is TGTGCCAGCAGCTTAGAAGGGACAGGCGAGGGATCCCAGCATTTT. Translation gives CASSLEGTGEGSQHF.

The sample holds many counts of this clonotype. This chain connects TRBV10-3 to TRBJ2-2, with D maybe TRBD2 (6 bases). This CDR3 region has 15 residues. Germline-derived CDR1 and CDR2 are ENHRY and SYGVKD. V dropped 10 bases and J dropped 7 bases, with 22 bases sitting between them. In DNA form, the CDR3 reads TGTGCCACCAGAGACACCCCCGAGGAGGGCGGGGAGCTGTTTTTT. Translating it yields CATRDTPEEGGELFF.

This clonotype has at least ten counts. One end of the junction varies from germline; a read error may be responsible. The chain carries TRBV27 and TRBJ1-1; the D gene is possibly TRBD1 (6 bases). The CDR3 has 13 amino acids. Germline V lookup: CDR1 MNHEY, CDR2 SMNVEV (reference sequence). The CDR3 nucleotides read TGTGCTAGCAGCTTATCCAGGGGTGCTGAAGCTTTCTTT. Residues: CASSLSRGAEAFF.

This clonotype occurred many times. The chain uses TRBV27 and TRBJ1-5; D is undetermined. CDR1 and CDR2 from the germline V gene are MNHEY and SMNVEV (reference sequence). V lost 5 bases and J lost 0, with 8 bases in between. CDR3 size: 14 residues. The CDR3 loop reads CASSPTNSNQPQHF. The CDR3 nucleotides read TGTGCCAGCAGTCCAACTAATAGCAATCAGCCCCAGCATTTT.

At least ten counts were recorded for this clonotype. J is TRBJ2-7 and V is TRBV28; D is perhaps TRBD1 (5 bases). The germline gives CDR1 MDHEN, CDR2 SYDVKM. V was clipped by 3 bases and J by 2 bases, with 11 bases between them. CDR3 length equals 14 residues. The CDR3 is CASSFRQLAYEQYF. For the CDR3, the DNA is TGTGCCAGCAGTTTTAGACAGTTGGCCTACGAGCAGTACTTC.

The CDR3 coding sequence is TGTGCCAGCAGCTTCGACATATTCTCTGGAAACACCATATATTTT. This sequence encodes CASSFDIFSGNTIYF. The chain joins TRBV7-2 to TRBJ1-3; D call uncertain. This CDR3 is 15 amino acids long. The V and J ends lost 3 bases and 0 bases respectively, with 9 bases between them. CDR1 and CDR2 from the germline V gene are SGHTA and FQGNSA.

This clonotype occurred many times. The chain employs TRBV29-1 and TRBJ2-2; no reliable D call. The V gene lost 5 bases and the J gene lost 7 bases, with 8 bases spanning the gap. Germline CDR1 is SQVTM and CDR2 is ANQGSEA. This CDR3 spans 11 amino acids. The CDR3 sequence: CSVSRNGELFF. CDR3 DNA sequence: TGCAGCGTTAGTAGGAACGGGGAGCTGTTTTTT.

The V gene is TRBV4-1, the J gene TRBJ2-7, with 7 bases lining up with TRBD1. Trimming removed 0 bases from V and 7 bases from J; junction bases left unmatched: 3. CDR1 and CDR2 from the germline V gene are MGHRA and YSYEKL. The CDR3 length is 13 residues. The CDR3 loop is CASSQEQGWEQYF. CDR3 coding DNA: TGCGCCAGCAGCCAAGAACAGGGGTGGGAGCAGTACTTC.

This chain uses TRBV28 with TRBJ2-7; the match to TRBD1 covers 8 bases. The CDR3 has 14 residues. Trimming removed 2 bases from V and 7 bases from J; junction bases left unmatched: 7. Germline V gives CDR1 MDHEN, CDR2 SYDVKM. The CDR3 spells CASSLPSGGREQYF. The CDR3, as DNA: TGTGCCAGCAGTTTACCCTCAGGGGGCCGGGAGCAGTACTTC.

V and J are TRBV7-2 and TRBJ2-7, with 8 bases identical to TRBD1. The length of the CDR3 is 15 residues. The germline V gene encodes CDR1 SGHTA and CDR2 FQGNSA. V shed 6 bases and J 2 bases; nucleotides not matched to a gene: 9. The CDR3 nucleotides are TGTGCCAGCAGATTCGACAGGGGCTCGGCCTACGAGCAGTACTTC. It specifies CASRFDRGSAYEQYF. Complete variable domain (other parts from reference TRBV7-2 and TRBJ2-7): GAGVSQSPSNKVTEKGKDVELRCDPISGHTALYWYRQSLGQGLEFLIYFQGNSAPDKSGLPSDRFSAERTGGSVSTLTIQRTQQEDSAVYLCASRFDRGSAYEQYFGPGTRLTVT.

The CDR3 here is CASSPKGRMSSYEQYF. The CDR3 DNA follows: TGTGCCAGCAGCCCCAAAGGGCGGATGAGCTCCTACGAGCAGTACTTC. The rearrangement joins TRBV28 to TRBJ2-7; D remains unclear. The V end was cut by 6 bases, the J end by 0 bases, with 18 bases between. CDR1 and CDR2 from the germline V gene are MDHEN and SYDVKM. This CDR3 is 16 amino acids long.

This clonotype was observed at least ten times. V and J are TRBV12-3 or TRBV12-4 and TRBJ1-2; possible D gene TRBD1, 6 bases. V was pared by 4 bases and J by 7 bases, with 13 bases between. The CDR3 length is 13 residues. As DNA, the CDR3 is TGTGCCAGCAGTTCTGGGGGGCGCGGTGGCTACACCTTC. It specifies CASSSGGRGGYTF.

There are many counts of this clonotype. CDR3 residues: CASSSGGGARTGELFF. The CDR3 DNA is TGTGCCAGCAGCTCCGGCGGGGGGGCGCGTACCGGGGAGCTGTTTTTT. The J gene is TRBJ2-2, the V gene TRBV11-2; 9 nucleotides align to TRBD2. The CDR3 sequence is 16 residues long. CDR1 SGHAT and CDR2 FQNNGV come from the germline V gene. The V segment lost 4 bases and the J segment 5 bases; nucleotides outside the gene matches: 8. The full variable domain, in which reference TRBV11-2 and TRBJ2-2 provide the parts outside the CDR3, is EAGVAQSPRYKIIEKRQSVAFWCNPISGHATLYWYQQILGQGPKLLIQFQNNGVVDDSQLPKDRFSAERLKGVDSTLKIQPAKLEDSAVYLCASSSGGGARTGELFFGEGSRLTVL.

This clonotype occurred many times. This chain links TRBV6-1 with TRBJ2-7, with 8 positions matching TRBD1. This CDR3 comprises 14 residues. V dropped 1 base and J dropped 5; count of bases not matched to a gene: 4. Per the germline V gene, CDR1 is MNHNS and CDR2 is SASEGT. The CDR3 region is CASSEVRTGHEQYF. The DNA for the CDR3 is TGTGCCAGCAGTGAAGTCAGGACAGGGCACGAGCAGTACTTC.

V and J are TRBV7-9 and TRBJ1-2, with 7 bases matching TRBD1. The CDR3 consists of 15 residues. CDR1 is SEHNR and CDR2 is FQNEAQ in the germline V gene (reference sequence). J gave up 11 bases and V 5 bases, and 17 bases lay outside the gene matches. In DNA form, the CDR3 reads TGTGCCAGCAGCGCCAAGGAGACAGGGTCCGGTGGGTACACCTTC. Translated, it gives CASSAKETGSGGYTF. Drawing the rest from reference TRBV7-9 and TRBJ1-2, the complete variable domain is DTGVSQNPRHKITKRGQNVTFRCDPISEHNRLYWYRQTLGQGPEFLTYFQNEAQLEKSRLLSDRFSAERPKGSFSTLEIQRTEQGDSAMYLCASSAKETGSGGYTFGSGTRLTVV.

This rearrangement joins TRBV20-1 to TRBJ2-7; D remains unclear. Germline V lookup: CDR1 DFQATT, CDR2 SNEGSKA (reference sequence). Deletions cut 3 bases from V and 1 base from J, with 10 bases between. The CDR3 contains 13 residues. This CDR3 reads CSASLHHSYEQYF. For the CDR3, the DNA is TGCAGTGCTAGCCTACACCATTCCTACGAGCAGTACTTC.